This T cell receptor beta chain was observed in a study of blood T cell repertoires in COVID-19. Study-wide background: Italy, Spain and the United States were the sources of the convalescent and acute COVID-19 samples. From T cells, B-cell-depleted T cells, or PBMCs came the material, which was cDNA or gDNA.

The age range of participants was about 18 to 100 years, with residence in around 22 US areas. Per the original data handling: Estimation of nucleated cell counts relied on the amplification of reference gene primers. Generated by immunoSEQ multiplex PCR, the TCRdb table keeps only in-frame clones and is missing some. V and J calls and clone size are those listed in that table; D and trimming were worked out from the DNA. The table includes about 260,000 clones, 70% to 90% detected once. The CDR3 runs to 12 residues. This clonotype was obtained from a woman in her thirties or forties with acute COVID-19. The chain employs TRBV21-1 and TRBJ1-2; TRBD1 reflects the table's D call only, with no check against the DNA. TRBV21-1 is a pseudogene locus. Sequencing used PBMCs or T cells enriched from blood (not recorded which). CDR3 in DNA: TGTGCCAGCACCGGGACAGGGATTGGCTACACCTTC. This gives the protein CASTGTGIGYTF.